Presented here are 10 T cell receptor beta chains from one specimen sequenced in a study of T cells after yellow fever vaccination. TCRdb reprocessed the 5' RACE reads via MiXCR and lists one record per CDR3 protein. The profile shows under 200,000 distinct CDR3 sequences, 11% of them singletons. Sequencing was performed on CD8+ T cells sorted from PBMCs, taken 15 days after the yellow fever booster vaccination. The source of these receptors is a young man who received the YFV17D yellow fever vaccine.

CDR3 in amino acids: CASRRGSRTESWNEQFF. CDR3 bases: TGTGCCAGCCGCCGAGGATCTCGGACGGAATCGTGGAATGAGCAGTTCTTC. The V and J genes are TRBV12-3 or TRBV12-4 and TRBJ2-5; no clear D. The end of the DNA aligns better with TRBJ2-1, so the J call may be wrong. This CDR3 region has 17 residues.

The chain recombines TRBV4-2 with TRBJ1-5; D not resolved. This CDR3 contains 15 residues. Trimming removed 7 bases at V and 3 bases at J, with 16 bases between. Germline assignment: CDR1 LGHNA and CDR2 YNFKEQ. Here the CDR3 reads CASTSDGDNNQPQHF. CDR3 bases: TGTGCCAGCACCTCCGATGGTGACAACAATCAGCCCCAGCATTTT.

The table lists this clonotype with a few counts. This chain connects TRBV4-1 to TRBJ1-1; D unresolved. The germline V and J ends were trimmed by 2 bases and 4 bases, with 8 bases remaining between them. The CDR3 runs 13 residues. Germline CDR1 MGHRA, CDR2 YSYEKL. The CDR3 spells CASSQWEGTEAFF. CDR3 DNA: TGCGCCAGCAGCCAATGGGAGGGCACTGAAGCTTTCTTT.

This clonotype showed up just a few times. The DNA for the CDR3 is TGTGCCAGCAGTTACTCCCGGGACAGGAGGGATCCCGCCTATGGCTACACCTTC. Translated: CASSYSRDRRDPAYGYTF. J is TRBJ1-2 and V is TRBV6-5; 8 positions match TRBD1. The germline CDR1 and CDR2 sequences are MNHEY and SVGAGI. The CDR3 length is 18 residues. After removal of 0 bases from V and 4 bases from J, the junction contained 13 bases not matched to a gene.

V usage is TRBV12-5 and J usage is TRBJ2-1, with 7 positions matching TRBD2. The CDR3 is made up of 13 amino acids. Germline CDR1 reads LGHNT; CDR2 reads FRNRAP. V lost 7 bases to trimming and J lost 6 bases; unmatched junction nucleotides: 6. DNA of the CDR3: TGTGCTAGTGCGGTACGCGGGGGCAATGAGCAGTTCTTC. The encoded protein is CASAVRGGNEQFF.

This clonotype came up a few times. The chain carries TRBV6-5 and TRBJ2-3; TRBD2 agrees at 7 bases. In germline, CDR1 is MNHEY, CDR2 SVGAGI. The CDR3 runs to 14 residues. V was clipped by 5 bases and J by 3 bases; unmatched bases: 5. This CDR3 is CASSRLAPTDTQYF. CDR3 DNA sequence: TGTGCCAGCAGTCGACTAGCCCCGACAGATACGCAGTATTTT.

This clonotype was seen a few times. The chain joins TRBV24-1 to TRBJ2-1, with TRBD1 identical over 9 bases. Germline assignment: CDR1 KGHDR and CDR2 SFDVKD. V was clipped by 4 bases and J by 9 bases; unmatched bases: 6. The CDR3 consists of 14 residues. In DNA form, the CDR3 reads TGTGCCACCAGTGACCCGGACAGGGGTGGTGAGCAGTTCTTC. This sequence encodes CATSDPDRGGEQFF.

The J gene is TRBJ2-3, the V gene TRBV2; unclear D gene. This CDR3 region has 14 residues. The germline V gene has CDR1 SNHLY and CDR2 FYNNEI. The V end was cut by 4 bases, the J end by 0 bases, with 8 bases between. The CDR3 nucleotides read TGTGCCAGCAGTGCTCCAGGAAGCACAGATACGCAGTATTTT. Protein sequence: CASSAPGSTDTQYF.

The chain uses TRBV7-2 and TRBJ2-5; tentatively, D is TRBD1 or TRBD2 (5 bases each). Per germline, CDR1 SGHTA and CDR2 FQGNSA. Trimming took 3 bases from V and 5 from J, leaving 28 bases between them. This CDR3 has 19 residues. The DNA of the CDR3 is TGTGCCAGCAGCTTGGGGCTAAGAGGCGCGTTCGGAGGCCACGAGACCCAGTACTTC. This codes for CASSLGLRGAFGGHETQYF.

The chain employs TRBV11-2 and TRBJ1-2, with D unclear. Germline V CDR1 and CDR2: SGHAT, FQNNGV. Trimming removed 2 bases from V and 9 bases from J, with 16 bases in between. This CDR3 region has 14 residues. Here the CDR3 reads CASSLPPSVTSYTF. In DNA form, the CDR3 reads TGTGCCAGCAGCTTACCCCCCTCGGTTACGAGCTACACCTTC.